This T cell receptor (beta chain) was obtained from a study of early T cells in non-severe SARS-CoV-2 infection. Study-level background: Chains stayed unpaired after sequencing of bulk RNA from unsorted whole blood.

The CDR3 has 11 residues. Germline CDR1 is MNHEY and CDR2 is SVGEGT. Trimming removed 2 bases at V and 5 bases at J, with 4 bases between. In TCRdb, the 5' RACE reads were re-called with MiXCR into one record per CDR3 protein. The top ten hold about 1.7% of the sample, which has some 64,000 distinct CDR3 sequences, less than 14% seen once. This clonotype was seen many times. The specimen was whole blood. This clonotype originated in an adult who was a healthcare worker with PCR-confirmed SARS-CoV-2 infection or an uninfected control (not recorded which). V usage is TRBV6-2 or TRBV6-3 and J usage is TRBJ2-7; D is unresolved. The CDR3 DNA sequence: TGTGCCAGCAGTTACCCCGACGAGCAGTACTTC. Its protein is CASSYPDEQYF.